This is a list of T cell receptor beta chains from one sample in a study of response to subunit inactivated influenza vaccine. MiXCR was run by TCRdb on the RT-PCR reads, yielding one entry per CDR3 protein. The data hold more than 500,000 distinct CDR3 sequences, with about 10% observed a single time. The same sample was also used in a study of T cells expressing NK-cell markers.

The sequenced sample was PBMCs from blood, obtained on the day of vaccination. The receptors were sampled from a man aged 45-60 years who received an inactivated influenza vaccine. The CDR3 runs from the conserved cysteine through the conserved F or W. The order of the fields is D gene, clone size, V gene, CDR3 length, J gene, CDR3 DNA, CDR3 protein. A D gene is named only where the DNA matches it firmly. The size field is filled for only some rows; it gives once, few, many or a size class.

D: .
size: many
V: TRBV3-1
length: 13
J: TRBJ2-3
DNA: TGTGCCAGCAGCCCGACGCGCACAGATACGCAGTATTTT
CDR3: CASSPTRTDTQYF

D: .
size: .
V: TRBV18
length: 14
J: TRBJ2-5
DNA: TGTGCCAGCTCACCACCGTCCGTATCGGAGACCCAGTACTTC
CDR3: CASSPPSVSETQYF

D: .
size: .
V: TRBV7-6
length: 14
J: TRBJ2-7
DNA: TGTGCCAGCAGCTTAAACCAACAGGGTTACGAGCAGTACTTC
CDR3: CASSLNQQGYEQYF

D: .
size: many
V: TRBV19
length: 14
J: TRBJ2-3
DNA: TGTGCCAGTAGTCGGTCTAGCGGCACAGATACGCAGTATTTT
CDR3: CASSRSSGTDTQYF

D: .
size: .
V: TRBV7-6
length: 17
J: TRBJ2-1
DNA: TGTGCCAGCAGCCCTCACTACAGTAAGAGCTCCTACAATGAGCAGTTCTTC
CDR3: CASSPHYSKSSYNEQFF

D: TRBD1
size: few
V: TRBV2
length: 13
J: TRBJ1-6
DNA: TGTGCCAGGAGGGGACAGATTAATTCACCCCTCCACTTT
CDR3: CARRGQINSPLHF

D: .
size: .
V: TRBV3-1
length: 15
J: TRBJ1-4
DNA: TGTGCCAGCAGCCGGTATGGCAGTGCCTATGAAAAACTGTTTTTT
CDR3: CASSRYGSAYEKLFF

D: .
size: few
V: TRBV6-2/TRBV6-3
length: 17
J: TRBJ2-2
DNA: TGTGCCAGCAGTTACTCGGAGGGGGGACCGAACACCGGGGAGCTGTTTTTT
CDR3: CASSYSEGGPNTGELFF

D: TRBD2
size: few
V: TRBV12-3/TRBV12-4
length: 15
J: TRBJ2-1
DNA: TGTGCCAGCAGTCTAGCGGGAGTAACTGCCCATGAGCAGTTCTTC
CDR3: CASSLAGVTAHEQFF

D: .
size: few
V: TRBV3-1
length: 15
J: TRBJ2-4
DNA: TGTGCCAGCAGCCCTTTAAGGGTAGCCAAAAACATTCAGTACTTC
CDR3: CASSPLRVAKNIQYF

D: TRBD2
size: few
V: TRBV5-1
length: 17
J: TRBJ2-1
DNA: TGCGCCAGCAGCTTGATTGTGGGCGGGGGGGCCATGGATGAGCAGTTCTTC
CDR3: CASSLIVGGGAMDEQFF

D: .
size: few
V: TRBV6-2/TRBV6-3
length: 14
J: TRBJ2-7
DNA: TGTGCCAGCAGTTACTCTGCCGTGGCCTACGAGCAGTACTTC
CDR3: CASSYSAVAYEQYF

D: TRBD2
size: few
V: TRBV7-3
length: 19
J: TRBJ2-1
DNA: TGTGCCAGCAGCACTCCAGCGGGAGGCCCCCTGAGCTCCTACAATGAGCAGTTCTTC
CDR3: CASSTPAGGPLSSYNEQFF

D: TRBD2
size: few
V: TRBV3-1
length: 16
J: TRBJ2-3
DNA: TGTGCCAGCAGCGAAGGACTAGCGGGTGACTCAGATACGCAGTATTTT
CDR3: CASSEGLAGDSDTQYF

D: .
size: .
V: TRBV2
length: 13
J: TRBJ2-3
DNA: TGTGCCAGCATTAAGGGGGAAGCAGATACGCAGTATTTT
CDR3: CASIKGEADTQYF

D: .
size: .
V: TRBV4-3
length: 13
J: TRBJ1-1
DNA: TGCGCCAGCAGCCAGAGTAAGAACACTGAAGCTTTCTTT
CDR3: CASSQSKNTEAFF

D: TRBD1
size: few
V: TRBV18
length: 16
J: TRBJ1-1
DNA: TGTGCCAGCTCACCACCGGGACAGACCCTGAACACTGAAGCTTTCTTT
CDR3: CASSPPGQTLNTEAFF

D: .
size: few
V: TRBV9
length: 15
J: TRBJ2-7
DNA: TGTGCCAGCAGCGTAACGGTGGGGTTGGGCAGGGAGCAGTACTTC
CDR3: CASSVTVGLGREQYF

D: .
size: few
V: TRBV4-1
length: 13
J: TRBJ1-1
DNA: TGCGCCAGCAGCCAAGAAAGGGAGACTGAAGCTTTCTTT
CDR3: CASSQERETEAFF

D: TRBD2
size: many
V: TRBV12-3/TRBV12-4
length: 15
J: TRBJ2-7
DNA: TGTGCCAGCAGAAAGGGGGCCCTAGCGGGGGACGAGCAGTACTTC
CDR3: CASRKGALAGDEQYF

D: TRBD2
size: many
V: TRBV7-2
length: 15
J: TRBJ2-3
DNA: TGTGCCAGCAGCTTAAGCGGGGTGGGCACAGATACGCAGTATTTT
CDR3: CASSLSGVGTDTQYF

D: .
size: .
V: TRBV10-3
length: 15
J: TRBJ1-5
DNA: TGTGCCATCAGTGACAATAGGGGGGCAGGACAGCCCCAGCATTTT
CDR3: CAISDNRGAGQPQHF

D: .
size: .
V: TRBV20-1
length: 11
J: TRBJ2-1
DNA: TGCAGTGGCAAATTCCAGGGTGAGCAGTTCTTC
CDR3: CSGKFQGEQFF